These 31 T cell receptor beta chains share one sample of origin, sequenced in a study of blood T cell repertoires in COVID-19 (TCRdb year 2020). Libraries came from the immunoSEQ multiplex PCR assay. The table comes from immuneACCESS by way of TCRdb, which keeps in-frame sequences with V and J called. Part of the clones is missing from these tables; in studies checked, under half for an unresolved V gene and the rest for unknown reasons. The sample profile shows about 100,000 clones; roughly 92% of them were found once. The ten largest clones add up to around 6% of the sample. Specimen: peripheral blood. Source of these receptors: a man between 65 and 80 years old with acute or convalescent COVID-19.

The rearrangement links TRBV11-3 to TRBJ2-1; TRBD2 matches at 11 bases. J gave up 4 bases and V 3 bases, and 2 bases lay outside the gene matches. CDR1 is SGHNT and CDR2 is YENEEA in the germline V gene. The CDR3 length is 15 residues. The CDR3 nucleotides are TGTGCCAGCAGCTTCCTAGCGGGAGGTTACAATGAGCAGTTCTTC. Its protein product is CASSFLAGGYNEQFF. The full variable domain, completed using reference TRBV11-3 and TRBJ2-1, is EAGVVQSPRYKIIEKKQPVAFWCNPISGHNTLYWYLQNLGQGPELLIRYENEEAVDDSQLPKDRFSAERLKGVDSTLKIQPAELGDSAVYLCASSFLAGGYNEQFFGPGTRLTVL.

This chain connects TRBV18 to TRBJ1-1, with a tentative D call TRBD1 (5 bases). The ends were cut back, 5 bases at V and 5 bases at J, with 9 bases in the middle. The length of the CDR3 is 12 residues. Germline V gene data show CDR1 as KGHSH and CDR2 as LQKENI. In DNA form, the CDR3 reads TGTGCCAGCTCATTTCCAGGGACTGAAGCTTTCTTT. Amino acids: CASSFPGTEAFF.

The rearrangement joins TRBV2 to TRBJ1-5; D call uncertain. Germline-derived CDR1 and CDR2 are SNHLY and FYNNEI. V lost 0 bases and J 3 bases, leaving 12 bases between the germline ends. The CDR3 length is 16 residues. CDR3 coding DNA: TGTGCCAGCAGTGAAGCTCCCCCCGGGAACAATCAGCCCCAGCATTTT. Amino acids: CASSEAPPGNNQPQHF.

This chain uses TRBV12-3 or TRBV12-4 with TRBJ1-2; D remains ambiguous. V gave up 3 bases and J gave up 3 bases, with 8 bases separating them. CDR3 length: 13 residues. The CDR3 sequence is CASSFQEDYGYTF. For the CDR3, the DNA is TGTGCCAGCAGTTTTCAGGAAGACTATGGCTACACCTTC.

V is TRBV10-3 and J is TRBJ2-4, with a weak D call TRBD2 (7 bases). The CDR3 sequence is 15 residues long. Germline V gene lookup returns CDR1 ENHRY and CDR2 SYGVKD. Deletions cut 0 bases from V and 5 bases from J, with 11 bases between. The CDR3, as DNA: TGTGCCATCAGTGAGTCAAGAGGGGGGGAAAACATTCAGTACTTC. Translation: CAISESRGGENIQYF.

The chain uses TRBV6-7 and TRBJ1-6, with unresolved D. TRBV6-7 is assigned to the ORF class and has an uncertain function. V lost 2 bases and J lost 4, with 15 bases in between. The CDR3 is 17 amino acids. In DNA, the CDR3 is TGTGCCAGCAGTTACAACACCTCCCCGCAGTATAATTCACCCCTCCACTTT. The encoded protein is CASSYNTSPQYNSPLHF.

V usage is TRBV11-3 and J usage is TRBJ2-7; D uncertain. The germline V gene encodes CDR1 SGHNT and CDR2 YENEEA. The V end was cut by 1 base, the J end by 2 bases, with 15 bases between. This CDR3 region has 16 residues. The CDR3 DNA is TGTGCCAGCAGCTTAGCTAACGCCGGGTCGGCCTACGAGCAGTACTTC. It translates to CASSLANAGSAYEQYF.

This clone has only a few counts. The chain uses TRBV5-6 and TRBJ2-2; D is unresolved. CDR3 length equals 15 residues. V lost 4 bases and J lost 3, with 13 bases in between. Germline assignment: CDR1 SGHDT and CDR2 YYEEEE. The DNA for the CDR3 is TGTGCCAGCAGCCTGAACAATATTGACACCGGGGAGCTGTTTTTT. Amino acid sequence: CASSLNNIDTGELFF.

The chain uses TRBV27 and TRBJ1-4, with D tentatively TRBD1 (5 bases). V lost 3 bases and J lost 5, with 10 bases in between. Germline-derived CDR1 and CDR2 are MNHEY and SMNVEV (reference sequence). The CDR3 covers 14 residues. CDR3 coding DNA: TGTGCCAGCAGTTTCGCGGGACCCAATGAAAAACTGTTTTTT. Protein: CASSFAGPNEKLFF. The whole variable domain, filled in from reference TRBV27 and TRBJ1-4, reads EAQVTQNPRYLITVTGKKLTVTCSQNMNHEYMSWYRQDPGLGLRQIYYSMNVEVTDKGDVPEGYKVSRKEKRNFPLILESPSPNQTSLYFCASSFAGPNEKLFFGSGTQLSVL.

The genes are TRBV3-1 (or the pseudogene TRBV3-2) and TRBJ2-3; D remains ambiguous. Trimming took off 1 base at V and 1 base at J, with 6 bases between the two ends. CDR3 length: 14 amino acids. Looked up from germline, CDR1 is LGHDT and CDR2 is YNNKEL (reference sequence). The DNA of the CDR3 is TGTGCCAGCAGCCAAGTCCGTCGCACAGATACGCAGTATTTT. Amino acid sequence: CASSQVRRTDTQYF.

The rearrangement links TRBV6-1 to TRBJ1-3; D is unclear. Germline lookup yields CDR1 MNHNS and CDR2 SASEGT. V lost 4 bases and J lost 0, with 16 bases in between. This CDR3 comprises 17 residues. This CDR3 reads CASSALVLSGSGNTIYF. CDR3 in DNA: TGTGCCAGCAGTGCCCTTGTGCTCTCGGGCTCTGGAAACACCATATATTTT.

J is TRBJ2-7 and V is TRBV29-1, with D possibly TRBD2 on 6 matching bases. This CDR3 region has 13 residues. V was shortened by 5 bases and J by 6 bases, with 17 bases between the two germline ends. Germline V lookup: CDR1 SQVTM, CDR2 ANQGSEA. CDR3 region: CSVRFSGSSEQYF. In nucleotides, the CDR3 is TGCAGCGTTAGATTTTCCGGGAGCAGCGAGCAGTACTTC.

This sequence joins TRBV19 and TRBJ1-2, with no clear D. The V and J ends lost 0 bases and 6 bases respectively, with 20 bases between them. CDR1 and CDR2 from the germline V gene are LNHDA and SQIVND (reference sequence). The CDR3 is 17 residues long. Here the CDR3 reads CASSIDRHHRRSNGYTF. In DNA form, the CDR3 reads TGTGCCAGTAGTATAGATCGCCACCACAGACGGTCAAATGGCTACACCTTC.

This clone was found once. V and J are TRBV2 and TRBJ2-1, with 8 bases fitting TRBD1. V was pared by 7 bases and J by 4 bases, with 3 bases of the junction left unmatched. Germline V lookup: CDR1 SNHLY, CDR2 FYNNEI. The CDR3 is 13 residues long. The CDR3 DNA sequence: TGTGCCAGCACCCGGACAGGGTACAATGAGCAGTTCTTC. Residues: CASTRTGYNEQFF.

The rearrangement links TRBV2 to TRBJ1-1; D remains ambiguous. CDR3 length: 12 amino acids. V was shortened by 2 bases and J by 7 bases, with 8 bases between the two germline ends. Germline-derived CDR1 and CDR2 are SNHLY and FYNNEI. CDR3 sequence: CASSEHIYEAFF. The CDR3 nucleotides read TGTGCCAGCAGTGAACACATATATGAAGCTTTCTTT.

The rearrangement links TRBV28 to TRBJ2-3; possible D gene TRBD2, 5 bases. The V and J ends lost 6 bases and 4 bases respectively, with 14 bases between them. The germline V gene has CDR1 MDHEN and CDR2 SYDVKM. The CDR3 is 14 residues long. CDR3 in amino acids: CASRLDLGADTQYF. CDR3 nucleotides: TGTGCCAGCAGGCTGGACTTGGGCGCAGATACGCAGTATTTT.

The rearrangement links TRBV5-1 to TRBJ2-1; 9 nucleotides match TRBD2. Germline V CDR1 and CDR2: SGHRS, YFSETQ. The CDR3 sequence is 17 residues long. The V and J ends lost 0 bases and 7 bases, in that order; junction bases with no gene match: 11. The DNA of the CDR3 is TGCGCCAGCAGCTTGGCCCGGGGGACTAGCAGACTAAATGAGCAGTTCTTC. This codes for CASSLARGTSRLNEQFF.

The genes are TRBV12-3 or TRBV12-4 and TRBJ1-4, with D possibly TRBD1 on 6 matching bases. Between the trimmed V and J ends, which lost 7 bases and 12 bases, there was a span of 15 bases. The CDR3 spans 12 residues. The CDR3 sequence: CASTGPGGQLFF. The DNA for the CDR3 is TGTGCCAGCACTGGACCGGGGGGGCAACTGTTTTTT.

CDR3 amino acids: CASSPTYLTETEAFF. CDR3 bases: TGTGCCAGCAGCCCTACCTACTTGACGGAGACTGAAGCTTTCTTT. This sequence joins TRBV7-8 and TRBJ1-1; D not certain. From germline, CDR1 is SGHVS and CDR2 FQNEAQ. Trimming pared 5 bases from V and 5 bases from J, leaving 18 bases between. CDR3 length: 15 residues.

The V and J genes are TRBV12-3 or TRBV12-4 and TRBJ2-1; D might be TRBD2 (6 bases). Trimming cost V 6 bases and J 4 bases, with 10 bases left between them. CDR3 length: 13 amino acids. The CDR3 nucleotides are TGTGCCAGCAGGAGGGGACTTTACAATGAGCAGTTCTTC. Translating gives CASRRGLYNEQFF.

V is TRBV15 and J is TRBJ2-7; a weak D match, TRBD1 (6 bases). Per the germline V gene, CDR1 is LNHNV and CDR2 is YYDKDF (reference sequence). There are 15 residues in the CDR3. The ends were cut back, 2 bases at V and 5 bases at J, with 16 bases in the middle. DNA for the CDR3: TGTGCCACCAGCAGACCCCAGGGGTCGTCCAACGAGCAGTACTTC. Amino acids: CATSRPQGSSNEQYF. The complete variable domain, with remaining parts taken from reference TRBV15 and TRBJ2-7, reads DAMVIQNPRYQVTQFGKPVTLSCSQTLNHNVMYWYQQKSSQAPKLLFHYYDKDFNNEADTPDNFQSRRPNTSFCFLDIRSPGLGDTAMYLCATSRPQGSSNEQYFGPGTRLTVT.

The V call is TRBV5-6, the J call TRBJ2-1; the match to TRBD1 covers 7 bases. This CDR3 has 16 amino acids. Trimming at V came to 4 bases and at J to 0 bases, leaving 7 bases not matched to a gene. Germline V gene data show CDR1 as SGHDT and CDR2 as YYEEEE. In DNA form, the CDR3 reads TGTGCCAGCAGCCCGGACAGGTCGAGCTCCTACAATGAGCAGTTCTTC. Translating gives CASSPDRSSSYNEQFF.

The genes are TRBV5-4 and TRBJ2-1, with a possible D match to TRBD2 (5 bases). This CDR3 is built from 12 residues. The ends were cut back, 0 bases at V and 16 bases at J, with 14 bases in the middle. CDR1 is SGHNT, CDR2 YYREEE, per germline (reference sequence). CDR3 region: CASSLEPGSVFF. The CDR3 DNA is TGTGCCAGCAGCTTGGAACCGGGGAGCGTCTTCTTC.

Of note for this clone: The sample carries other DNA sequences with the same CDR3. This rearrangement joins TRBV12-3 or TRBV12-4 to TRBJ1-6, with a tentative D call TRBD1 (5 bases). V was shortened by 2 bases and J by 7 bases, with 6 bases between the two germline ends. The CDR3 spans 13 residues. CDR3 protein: CASSLTGNSPLHF. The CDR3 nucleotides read TGTGCCAGCAGTTTAACAGGAAATTCACCCCTCCACTTT.

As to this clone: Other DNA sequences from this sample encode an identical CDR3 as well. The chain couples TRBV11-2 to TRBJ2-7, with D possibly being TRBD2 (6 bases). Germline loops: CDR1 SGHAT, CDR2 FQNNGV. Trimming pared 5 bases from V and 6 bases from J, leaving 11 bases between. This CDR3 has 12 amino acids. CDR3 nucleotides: TGTGCCAGCAGCCCGACGGGAGTCGAGCAGTACTTC. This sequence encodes CASSPTGVEQYF.

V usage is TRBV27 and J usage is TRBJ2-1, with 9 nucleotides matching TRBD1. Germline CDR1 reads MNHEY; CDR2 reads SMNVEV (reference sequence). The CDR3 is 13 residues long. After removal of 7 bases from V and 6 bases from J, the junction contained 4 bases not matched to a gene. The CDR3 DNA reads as TGTGCCAGCAAGACAGGGGGACTCAATGAGCAGTTCTTC. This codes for CASKTGGLNEQFF.

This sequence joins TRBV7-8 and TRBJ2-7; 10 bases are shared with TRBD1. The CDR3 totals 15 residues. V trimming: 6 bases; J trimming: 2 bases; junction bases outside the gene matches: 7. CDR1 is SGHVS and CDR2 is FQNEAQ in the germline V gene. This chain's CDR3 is CASSHWTGGPYEQYF. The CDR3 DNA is TGTGCCAGCAGTCACTGGACAGGGGGTCCCTACGAGCAGTACTTC. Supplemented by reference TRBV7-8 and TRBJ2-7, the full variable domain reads GAGVSQSPRYKVAKRGQDVALRCDPISGHVSLFWYQQALGQGPEFLTYFQNEAQLDKSGLPSDRFFAERPEGSVSTLKIQRTQQEDSAVYLCASSHWTGGPYEQYFGPGTRLTVT.

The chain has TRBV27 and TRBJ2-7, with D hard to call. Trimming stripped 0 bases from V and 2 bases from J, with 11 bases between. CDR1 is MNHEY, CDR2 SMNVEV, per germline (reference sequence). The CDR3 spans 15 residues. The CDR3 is CASSLSASIPYEQYF. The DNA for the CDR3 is TGTGCCAGCAGTTTATCGGCTAGTATTCCCTACGAGCAGTACTTC.

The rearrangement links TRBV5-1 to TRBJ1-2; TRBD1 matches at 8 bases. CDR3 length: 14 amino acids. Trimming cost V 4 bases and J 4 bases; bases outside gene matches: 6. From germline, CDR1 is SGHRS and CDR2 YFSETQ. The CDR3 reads CASSTGQGGYGYTF. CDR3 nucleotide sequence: TGCGCCAGCAGCACAGGACAGGGCGGCTATGGCTACACCTTC.

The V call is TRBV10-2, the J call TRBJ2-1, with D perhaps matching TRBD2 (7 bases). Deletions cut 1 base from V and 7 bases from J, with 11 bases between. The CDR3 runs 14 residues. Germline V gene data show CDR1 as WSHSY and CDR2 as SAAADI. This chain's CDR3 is CASSEWGGENEQFF. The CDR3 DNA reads TGCGCCAGCAGTGAGTGGGGGGGCGAGAATGAGCAGTTCTTC.

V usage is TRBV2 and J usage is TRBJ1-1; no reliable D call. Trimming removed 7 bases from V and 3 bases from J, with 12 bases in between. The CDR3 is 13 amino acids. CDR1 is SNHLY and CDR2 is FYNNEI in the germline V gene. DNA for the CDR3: TGTGCCAGCACAAAGGAGATGGACACTGAAGCTTTCTTT. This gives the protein CASTKEMDTEAFF.